Below, 8 T cell receptor beta chains from the same sample are listed, as sequenced in a study of blood T cells in healthy people across ages. A J-beta primer mix and a sample-barcoded 5' primer were used in a second PCR of about 7 to 12 cycles. MiXCR was run by TCRdb on the 5' RACE reads, yielding one entry per CDR3 protein. The table includes about 650,000 distinct CDR3 sequences, around 32% detected once. The sequenced material came from blood. The receptor source for this set is a woman older than 75 in good health.

This clonotype appeared many times. This chain uses TRBV27 with TRBJ2-7, with D possibly matching TRBD2 (6 bases). The length of the CDR3 is 16 residues. Trimming took 2 bases from V and 1 from J, leaving 15 bases between them. CDR1 and CDR2 from the germline V gene are MNHEY and SMNVEV (reference sequence). For the CDR3, the DNA is TGTGCCAGCAGTTTAATCGGCGGGGTTAGGTCCTACGAGCAGTACTTC. Its protein product is CASSLIGGVRSYEQYF.

This clonotype was detected many times. V gene TRBV7-3 combines with J gene TRBJ2-3; D ambiguous. Germline V CDR1 and CDR2: SGHTA, FQGTGA. This CDR3 spans 13 amino acids. V was pared by 5 bases and J by 0 bases, with 6 bases between. The CDR3 nucleotides read TGTGCCAGCAGCCTGTTTAGCACAGATACGCAGTATTTT. Translating it yields CASSLFSTDTQYF.

This clonotype was picked up many times. J is TRBJ1-1 and V is TRBV29-1, with unresolved D. CDR3 length: 12 amino acids. Trimming left V 0 bases short and J 5 bases short, with 7 bases between. Germline loops: CDR1 SQVTM, CDR2 ANQGSEA. CDR3 residues: CSVEDRGTEAFF. DNA for the CDR3: TGCAGCGTTGAAGATCGGGGTACTGAAGCTTTCTTT.

This clonotype was recorded many times. V is TRBV20-1 and J is TRBJ2-5, with D tentatively TRBD1 (5 bases). Germline V lookup: CDR1 DFQATT, CDR2 SNEGSKA (reference sequence). The CDR3 consists of 15 residues. Trimming shortened V by 0 bases and J by 6 bases, and 17 bases separated the two germline ends. The CDR3 loop reads CSARDGPGNLKTQYF. The CDR3 DNA sequence: TGCAGTGCTAGAGATGGTCCAGGGAACTTGAAGACCCAGTACTTC.

In the case of this clonotype: The limits of the CDR3 on the DNA are not certain, so only TCRdb's listed CDR3 is given. This chain uses TRBV6-2 or TRBV6-3 with TRBJ2-1; the D call in the table, TRBD1, was not verified against the DNA. 24 amino acids form the CDR3, both terminal residues included. Germline assignment: CDR1 MNHEY and CDR2 SVGEGT. The CDR3 sequence: CASSYYVRANVLTFGAGIYNEQFF.

The sample holds many counts of this clonotype. This rearrangement joins TRBV15 to TRBJ2-4, with a possible D match to TRBD2 (5 bases). Trimming pared 1 base from V and 0 bases from J, leaving 10 bases between. The CDR3 runs to 16 residues. CDR1 and CDR2 from the germline V gene are LNHNV and YYDKDF (reference sequence). The CDR3 sequence: CATSRGEILAKNIQYF. The CDR3, as DNA: TGTGCCACCAGCAGAGGGGAGATACTAGCCAAAAACATTCAGTACTTC.

This clonotype was counted many times. The chain carries TRBV11-3 and TRBJ2-1; 8 nucleotides line up with TRBD2. From germline, CDR1 is SGHNT and CDR2 YENEEA. CDR3 size: 16 residues. V shed 5 bases and J 6 bases; nucleotides not matched to a gene: 12. The CDR3 sequence: CASSPYLSGTPNEQFF. CDR3 nucleotides: TGTGCCAGCAGCCCATACCTTAGCGGGACTCCCAATGAGCAGTTCTTC.

This clonotype came up a few times. The chain uses TRBV6-2 or TRBV6-3 and TRBJ1-1; TRBD1 might be the D (6 bases). The CDR3 runs to 15 residues. V was shortened by 2 bases and J by 0 bases, with 10 bases between the two germline ends. The germline CDR1 and CDR2 sequences are MNHEY and SVGEGT. CDR3 region: CASSYPQGMNTEAFF. The CDR3 region has the DNA TGTGCCAGCAGTTACCCACAGGGCATGAACACTGAAGCTTTCTTT.